These 12 T cell receptor beta chains originate from one sample sequenced in a study of lymphopenia after photon versus proton radiotherapy. Profiled with immunoSEQ multiplex PCR; TCRdb holds only in-frame clones, not every one. The table shows 14,000 or so clones, with approximately 80% occurring only once. The sample consisted of peripheral blood, taken from a patient treated with photon-based radiotherapy. Every receptor here comes from a man in his fifties or sixties with gastric cancer.

The chain links TRBV11-3 to TRBJ2-1; D may be TRBD2 (6 bases). V dropped 1 base and J dropped 2 bases, with 9 bases sitting between them. CDR1 and CDR2 (germline): SGHNT, YENEEA. This CDR3 has 15 residues. The CDR3 bases are TGTGCCAGCAGCTTAGGGGGGGACGCCTACAATGAGCAGTTCTTC. Protein product: CASSLGGDAYNEQFF.

V and J are TRBV30 and TRBJ1-4, with D possibly TRBD1 on 5 matching bases. V lost 4 bases to trimming and J lost 8 bases, with 20 bases between them. The CDR3 has 15 amino acids. Germline V gene sequence: CDR1 GTSNPN, CDR2 SVGIG (reference sequence). CDR3 nucleotide sequence: TGTGCCTGGACTCCCCGGCGGGGGTTGAACGAAAAACTGTTTTTT. Protein: CAWTPRRGLNEKLFF.

The genes are TRBV12-5 and TRBJ1-1, with D possibly matching TRBD1 (6 bases). CDR1 LGHNT and CDR2 FRNRAP come from the germline V gene. This CDR3 region has 14 residues. With 7 bases removed from V and 4 bases from J, the gap between germline ends came to 16 bases. This CDR3 is CASAPTGWSTEAFF. CDR3 DNA sequence: TGTGCTAGTGCCCCGACAGGATGGAGCACTGAAGCTTTCTTT.

V is TRBV10-3 and J is TRBJ2-7; a weak D match, TRBD2 (5 bases). Trimming took off 3 bases at V and 2 bases at J, with 17 bases between the two ends. Per germline, CDR1 ENHRY and CDR2 SYGVKD. The CDR3 runs 16 residues. The CDR3 nucleotides read TGTGCCATCAGTGATACTAGGCTGGGAGACGCCTACGAGCAGTACTTC. Translation gives CAISDTRLGDAYEQYF.

The chain has TRBV9 and TRBJ1-4; 8 nucleotides align to TRBD1. The CDR3 length is 16 residues. CDR1 is SGDLS, CDR2 YYNGEE, per germline. The V and J ends lost 0 bases and 3 bases, in that order; junction bases with no gene match: 4. CDR3 in amino acids: CASSVAPGQANEKLFF. CDR3 nucleotide sequence: TGTGCCAGCAGCGTAGCCCCGGGACAGGCTAATGAAAAACTGTTTTTT.

This chain uses TRBV12-5 with TRBJ2-3, with 11 bases lining up with TRBD2. Germline assignment: CDR1 LGHNT and CDR2 FRNRAP. The CDR3 is 17 residues long. The V gene end was trimmed by 0 bases and the J gene end by 4 bases; junction bases not matched to a gene: 6. The CDR3 protein is CASGLVISGGAADTQYF. The CDR3 DNA sequence: TGTGCTAGTGGTTTGGTGATTAGCGGGGGGGCGGCAGATACGCAGTATTTT.

This chain joins TRBV10-3 and TRBJ1-1; the match to TRBD1 covers 7 bases. Germline V gives CDR1 ENHRY, CDR2 SYGVKD. This CDR3 comprises 14 residues. Trimming removed 8 bases from V and 5 bases from J; junction bases left unmatched: 11. The DNA for the CDR3 is TGTGCCATCTCCCAAACAGGGGTACGAACTGAAGCTTTCTTT. Translating gives CAISQTGVRTEAFF.

This clone has a handful of counts. CDR3 in amino acids: CASSVATGVGVGYGYTF. The CDR3 coding sequence is TGTGCCAGCAGCGTAGCAACGGGGGTCGGGGTAGGGTATGGCTACACCTTC. This chain connects TRBV9 to TRBJ1-2, with a weak D call TRBD1 (5 bases). Germline values: CDR1 SGDLS, CDR2 YYNGEE. V lost 0 bases, J lost 5 bases, and 20 bases lay in between. The CDR3 covers 17 residues.

The V and J genes are TRBV19 and TRBJ2-2; tentatively, D is TRBD1 (5 bases). The germline V gene encodes CDR1 LNHDA and CDR2 SQIVND (reference sequence). CDR3 length equals 15 residues. Deletions cut 7 bases from V and 4 bases from J, with 16 bases between. The CDR3 protein is CASNTQGVSTGELFF. As DNA, the CDR3 is TGTGCCAGTAACACCCAGGGTGTGTCCACCGGGGAGCTGTTTTTT.

The genes are TRBV5-1 and TRBJ1-2, with 7 bases identical to TRBD1. Germline V CDR1 and CDR2: SGHRS, YFSETQ. V lost 5 bases to trimming and J lost 2 bases; unmatched junction nucleotides: 6. This CDR3 has 14 amino acids. The CDR3 region has the DNA TGCGCCAGCAGTTCCGGGACAGAGAACTATGGCTACACCTTC. Translating gives CASSSGTENYGYTF. Looking up the rest from reference TRBV5-1 and TRBJ1-2 gives the full variable domain: KAGVTQTPRYLIKTRGQQVTLSCSPISGHRSVSWYQQTPGQGLQFLFEYFSETQRNKGNFPGRFSGRQFSNSRSEMNVSTLELGDSALYLCASSSGTENYGYTFGSGTRLTVV.

The CDR3 bases are TGTGCCAGCCATTTTGGGGGGGGGACTGAAGCTTTCTTT. Amino acid sequence: CASHFGGGTEAFF. The chain recombines TRBV6-1 with TRBJ1-1, with D perhaps TRBD1 (5 bases). In germline, CDR1 is MNHNS, CDR2 SASEGT. The CDR3 runs to 13 residues. Trimming shortened V by 8 bases and J by 5 bases, and 15 bases separated the two germline ends.

The V call is TRBV11-3, the J call TRBJ2-2, with 11 bases fitting TRBD2. The germline V gene has CDR1 SGHNT and CDR2 YENEEA. This CDR3 contains 17 residues. With 5 bases clipped from V and 7 bases from J, the junction kept 12 bases outside the gene matches. Here the CDR3 reads CASSLYSGGAAGGELFF. The CDR3 region has the DNA TGTGCCAGCAGCCTCTATAGCGGGGGGGCCGCGGGCGGGGAGCTGTTTTTT.